These T cell receptor beta chains were read from a single sample in a study of blood T cell repertoires in COVID-19. Assay used: immunoSEQ multiplex PCR; TCRdb lists only in-frame clones, some missing. The sample yields 250,000 to 350,000 clones, about 85% seen once. The sample consisted of peripheral blood. The receptor set was obtained from a human donor with COVID-19, enrolled during active disease. The donor label of this sample is uncertain. CDR3s include the opening cysteine and the closing phenylalanine or tryptophan. D genes are given only for firm matches. Size tells how often a clone was seen (once, few, many) or the class of an expanded clone, and some rows leave it out.

V gene: TRBV18
clone size: NA
D gene: TRBD2
J gene: TRBJ2-1
CDR3 protein: CASSVGGSAVGEQFF
CDR3 DNA: TGTGCCAGCTCGGTCGGCGGGAGCGCGGTCGGTGAGCAGTTCTTC

V gene: TRBV19
clone size: NA
D gene: TRBD2
J gene: TRBJ2-1
CDR3 protein: CASSIGLAEGDEQFF
CDR3 DNA: TGTGCCAGTAGTATCGGACTAGCGGAGGGGGACGAGCAGTTCTTC

V gene: TRBV28
clone size: NA
D gene: TRBD1
J gene: TRBJ1-6
CDR3 protein: CASSLAGQLYSPLHF
CDR3 DNA: TGTGCCAGCAGTTTGGCGGGACAGCTTTATTCACCCCTCCACTTT

V gene: TRBV27
clone size: NA
D gene: TRBD1
J gene: TRBJ2-7
CDR3 protein: CASSPQGQGYEQYF
CDR3 DNA: TGTGCCAGCAGCCCTCAGGGACAGGGCTACGAGCAGTACTTC

V gene: TRBV28
clone size: NA
D gene: TRBD1
J gene: TRBJ2-2
CDR3 protein: CASSHPRTGGPGELFF
CDR3 DNA: TGTGCCAGCAGTCACCCCCGGACAGGGGGTCCCGGGGAGCTGTTTTTT

V gene: TRBV9
clone size: NA
D gene: NA
J gene: TRBJ1-2
CDR3 protein: CASSVGDTGDTNYGYTF
CDR3 DNA: TGTGCCAGCAGCGTAGGAGACACAGGAGACACTAACTATGGCTACACCTTC

V gene: TRBV7-9
clone size: NA
D gene: NA
J gene: TRBJ2-7
CDR3 protein: CASSKEGGAYEQYF
CDR3 DNA: TGTGCCAGCAGCAAGGAGGGAGGAGCGTACGAGCAGTACTTC

V gene: TRBV20-1
clone size: NA
D gene: NA
J gene: TRBJ1-2
CDR3 protein: CSARRQYGYTF
CDR3 DNA: TGCAGTGCTCGCCGTCAGTATGGCTACACCTTC

V gene: TRBV11-3
clone size: once
D gene: TRBD2
J gene: TRBJ2-3
CDR3 protein: CASSLGREPDTQYF
CDR3 DNA: TGTGCCAGCAGTCTGGGGCGGGAGCCAGATACGCAGTATTTT

V gene: TRBV2
clone size: NA
D gene: TRBD2
J gene: TRBJ2-2
CDR3 protein: CASISGTGTGELFF
CDR3 DNA: TGTGCCAGCATCAGCGGGACGGGCACCGGGGAGCTGTTTTTT

V gene: TRBV5-8
clone size: NA
D gene: NA
J gene: TRBJ2-6
CDR3 protein: CASSFSGAGANVLTF
CDR3 DNA: TGTGCCAGCAGCTTTTCGGGGGCTGGGGCCAACGTCCTGACTTTC

V gene: TRBV11-3
clone size: NA
D gene: NA
J gene: TRBJ1-1
CDR3 protein: CASSLQGRTEAFF
CDR3 DNA: TGTGCCAGCAGCTTACAGGGCCGGACTGAAGCTTTCTTT

V gene: TRBV10-3
clone size: NA
D gene: TRBD2
J gene: TRBJ2-2
CDR3 protein: CATERGDTGELFF
CDR3 DNA: TGTGCCACCGAGCGGGGAGACACCGGGGAGCTGTTTTTT

V gene: TRBV6-5
clone size: NA
D gene: NA
J gene: TRBJ1-1
CDR3 protein: CASSQRGRTTEAFF
CDR3 DNA: TGTGCCAGCAGCCAAAGGGGTAGGACCACTGAAGCTTTCTTT

V gene: TRBV5-6
clone size: NA
D gene: NA
J gene: TRBJ1-2
CDR3 protein: CASSLVQAFYGYTF
CDR3 DNA: TGTGCCAGCAGCTTGGTACAGGCATTCTATGGCTACACCTTC

V gene: TRBV2
clone size: NA
D gene: NA
J gene: TRBJ2-5
CDR3 protein: CARSFSSETQYF
CDR3 DNA: TGTGCCAGAAGTTTTTCGTCGGAGACCCAGTACTTC

V gene: TRBV29-1
clone size: NA
D gene: NA
J gene: TRBJ1-1
CDR3 protein: CSVQFNPARNTEAFF
CDR3 DNA: TGCAGCGTCCAATTTAATCCCGCTAGGAACACTGAAGCTTTCTTT

V gene: TRBV14
clone size: NA
D gene: TRBD1
J gene: TRBJ1-2
CDR3 protein: CASSQERTGTYGYTF
CDR3 DNA: TGTGCCAGCAGCCAAGAGAGGACAGGGACCTATGGCTACACCTTC

V gene: TRBV5-4
clone size: NA
D gene: TRBD2
J gene: TRBJ2-7
CDR3 protein: CASSWEGYYEQYF
CDR3 DNA: TGTGCCAGCAGCTGGGAGGGGTACTACGAGCAGTACTTC

V gene: TRBV18
clone size: NA
D gene: NA
J gene: TRBJ1-2
CDR3 protein: CASSPPSAGGANYGYTF
CDR3 DNA: TGTGCCAGCTCACCCCCCTCGGCCGGGGGTGCTAACTATGGCTACACCTTC

V gene: TRBV9
clone size: NA
D gene: TRBD2
J gene: TRBJ2-7
CDR3 protein: CASSEGGGVRDEQYF
CDR3 DNA: TGTGCCAGCAGCGAGGGTGGGGGGGTCCGAGACGAGCAGTACTTC

V gene: TRBV29-1
clone size: once
D gene: TRBD1
J gene: TRBJ1-4
CDR3 protein: CSVANRDRNEKLFF
CDR3 DNA: TGCAGCGTCGCGAACCGGGACAGGAATGAAAAACTGTTTTTT

V gene: TRBV3-1/TRBV3-2
clone size: NA
D gene: NA
J gene: TRBJ1-1
CDR3 protein: CASSRANTEAFF
CDR3 DNA: TGTGCCAGCAGCCGGGCGAACACTGAAGCTTTCTTT

V gene: TRBV6-5
clone size: NA
D gene: TRBD2
J gene: TRBJ2-1
CDR3 protein: CASSRGRDNEQFF
CDR3 DNA: TGTGCCAGCAGCCGGGGGAGGGACAATGAGCAGTTCTTC

V gene: TRBV20-1
clone size: NA
D gene: TRBD2
J gene: TRBJ2-5
CDR3 protein: CSASQGLAGVSVGETQYF
CDR3 DNA: TGCAGTGCTAGTCAGGGACTAGCGGGAGTTTCCGTGGGAGAGACCCAGTACTTC

V gene: TRBV7-9
clone size: NA
D gene: NA
J gene: TRBJ1-3
CDR3 protein: CALLREGNTIYF
CDR3 DNA: TGTGCCTTACTGAGGGAAGGAAACACCATATATTTT

V gene: TRBV4-3
clone size: NA
D gene: NA
J gene: TRBJ1-2
CDR3 protein: CASSQDNRFNYGYTF
CDR3 DNA: TGCGCCAGCAGCCAAGATAATAGATTTAACTATGGCTACACCTTC

V gene: TRBV7-2
clone size: NA
D gene: NA
J gene: TRBJ2-3
CDR3 protein: CASTGGDSNRYTQYF
CDR3 DNA: TGTGCCAGCACGGGGGGGGACAGCAACAGATATACGCAGTATTTT

V gene: TRBV10-3
clone size: NA
D gene: NA
J gene: TRBJ1-6
CDR3 protein: CASHDTGGSPLHF
CDR3 DNA: TGTGCCAGCCATGACACGGGAGGATCACCCCTCCACTTT

V gene: TRBV5-6
clone size: NA
D gene: TRBD1
J gene: TRBJ2-3
CDR3 protein: CASSLGGQGEDTQYF
CDR3 DNA: TGTGCCAGCAGCTTGGGGGGACAGGGGGAAGATACGCAGTATTTT

V gene: TRBV5-4
clone size: NA
D gene: NA
J gene: TRBJ2-3
CDR3 protein: CASSPTGPDTQYF
CDR3 DNA: TGTGCCAGCAGCCCCACAGGGCCAGATACGCAGTATTTT

V gene: TRBV19
clone size: NA
D gene: NA
J gene: TRBJ1-5
CDR3 protein: CASTNGGGNQPQHF
CDR3 DNA: TGTGCCAGTACTAACGGGGGAGGCAATCAGCCCCAGCATTTT

V gene: TRBV6-5
clone size: NA
D gene: NA
J gene: TRBJ1-1
CDR3 protein: CASSSQHRNTEAFF
CDR3 DNA: TGTGCCAGCAGTAGTCAACACAGGAACACTGAAGCTTTCTTT

V gene: TRBV27
clone size: once
D gene: NA
J gene: TRBJ1-5
CDR3 protein: CASSLSFQGNQPQHF
CDR3 DNA: TGTGCCAGCAGTTTATCGTTCCAGGGTAATCAGCCCCAGCATTTT

V gene: TRBV27
clone size: once
D gene: NA
J gene: TRBJ2-7
CDR3 protein: CASSLTLPATSLGSYEQYF
CDR3 DNA: TGTGCCAGCAGTTTAACTCTGCCCGCCACTAGCCTTGGCTCCTACGAGCAGTACTTC

V gene: TRBV7-2
clone size: NA
D gene: NA
J gene: TRBJ1-3
CDR3 protein: CASSLALGTSSSGNTIYF
CDR3 DNA: TGTGCCAGCAGCTTAGCGCTGGGCACCTCGAGCTCTGGAAACACCATATATTTT

V gene: TRBV14
clone size: once
D gene: NA
J gene: TRBJ2-3
CDR3 protein: CASGPRTSTDTQYF
CDR3 DNA: TGTGCCAGCGGGCCTAGGACAAGCACAGATACGCAGTATTTT

V gene: TRBV10-3
clone size: NA
D gene: NA
J gene: TRBJ1-2
CDR3 protein: CAITEGRENYGYTF
CDR3 DNA: TGTGCCATCACCGAAGGTAGGGAGAACTATGGCTACACCTTC

V gene: TRBV5-4
clone size: NA
D gene: NA
J gene: TRBJ2-3
CDR3 protein: CASSLGGMGGTDTQYF
CDR3 DNA: TGTGCCAGCAGCTTGGGCGGTATGGGAGGCACAGATACGCAGTATTTT

V gene: TRBV5-1
clone size: NA
D gene: NA
J gene: TRBJ1-6
CDR3 protein: CASSLSDSGAIYNSPLHF
CDR3 DNA: TGCGCCAGCAGCTTGAGCGACTCTGGGGCTATTTATAATTCACCCCTCCACTTT

V gene: TRBV6-2/TRBV6-3
clone size: NA
D gene: NA
J gene: TRBJ2-2
CDR3 protein: CASSYPWERGELFF
CDR3 DNA: TGTGCCAGCAGTTACCCTTGGGAGCGCGGGGAGCTGTTTTTT

V gene: TRBV11-3
clone size: few
D gene: NA
J gene: TRBJ1-2
CDR3 protein: CASSLAGLGYGYTF
CDR3 DNA: TGTGCCAGCAGCTTAGCAGGTTTGGGCTATGGCTACACCTTC

V gene: TRBV9
clone size: NA
D gene: NA
J gene: TRBJ1-4
CDR3 protein: CASSVSWEAHEKLFF
CDR3 DNA: TGTGCCAGCAGCGTAAGTTGGGAGGCCCATGAAAAACTGTTTTTT

V gene: TRBV13
clone size: NA
D gene: TRBD1
J gene: TRBJ1-1
CDR3 protein: CASSLGQGTEAFF
CDR3 DNA: TGTGCCAGCAGCCTAGGACAGGGGACTGAAGCTTTCTTT

V gene: TRBV27
clone size: NA
D gene: NA
J gene: TRBJ1-2
CDR3 protein: CASSFMGSGYGYTF
CDR3 DNA: TGTGCCAGCAGTTTCATGGGCTCCGGCTATGGCTACACCTTC

V gene: TRBV19
clone size: NA
D gene: NA
J gene: TRBJ1-2
CDR3 protein: CASSIGGGVNYGYTF
CDR3 DNA: TGTGCCAGTAGTATAGGGGGGGGCGTTAACTATGGCTACACCTTC

V gene: TRBV11-3
clone size: NA
D gene: TRBD1
J gene: TRBJ2-1
CDR3 protein: CASSLRGTGDEQFF
CDR3 DNA: TGTGCCAGCAGCTTGAGGGGGACAGGGGATGAGCAGTTCTTC